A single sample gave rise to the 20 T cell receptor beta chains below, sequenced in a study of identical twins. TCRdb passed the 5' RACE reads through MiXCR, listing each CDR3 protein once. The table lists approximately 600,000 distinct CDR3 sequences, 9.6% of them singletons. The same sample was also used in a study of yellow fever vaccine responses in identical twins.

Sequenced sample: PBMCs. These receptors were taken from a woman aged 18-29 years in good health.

The CDR3, as DNA: TGTGCCAGCAGTAGGCCGGGACTAGCGGGTGAGACCCAGTACTTC. Translating gives CASSRPGLAGETQYF. The chain links TRBV12-3 or TRBV12-4 to TRBJ2-5; 12 bases are shared with TRBD2. After removal of 5 bases from V and 5 bases from J, the junction contained 6 bases not matched to a gene. The CDR3 runs 15 residues.

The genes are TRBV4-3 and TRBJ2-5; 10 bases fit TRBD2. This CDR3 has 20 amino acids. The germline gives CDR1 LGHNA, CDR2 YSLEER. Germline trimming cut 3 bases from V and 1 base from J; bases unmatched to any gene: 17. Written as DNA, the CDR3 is TGCGCCAGCAGCCAGAAATTGGTAGCGGGAGGCCCGATCACCCAAGAGACCCAGTACTTC. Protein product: CASSQKLVAGGPITQETQYF.

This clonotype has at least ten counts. The CDR3 DNA follows: TGTGCCACCAGTGACCCTCAAGGACGGTCAACTAATGAAAAACTGTTTTTT. It is translated as CATSDPQGRSTNEKLFF. The V and J genes are TRBV24-1 and TRBJ1-4; D gene ambiguous. CDR1 is KGHDR and CDR2 is SFDVKD in the germline V gene. This CDR3 region has 17 residues. The V and J ends lost 4 bases and 0 bases respectively, with 14 bases between them.

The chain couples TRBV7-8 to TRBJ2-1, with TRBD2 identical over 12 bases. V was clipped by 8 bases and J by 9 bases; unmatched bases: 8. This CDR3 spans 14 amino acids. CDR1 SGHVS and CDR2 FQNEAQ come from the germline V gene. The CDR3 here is CASPGTSGPGEQFF. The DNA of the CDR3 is TGTGCCAGCCCTGGGACTAGCGGGCCCGGTGAGCAGTTCTTC.

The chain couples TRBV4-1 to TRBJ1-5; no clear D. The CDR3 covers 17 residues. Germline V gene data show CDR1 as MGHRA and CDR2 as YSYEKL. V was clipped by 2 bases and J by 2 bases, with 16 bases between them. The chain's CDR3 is CASSQPQGSSRNQPQHF. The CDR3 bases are TGCGCCAGCAGCCAACCCCAAGGGTCTTCGCGCAATCAGCCCCAGCATTTT.

The CDR3 here is CSAASGTSYYEQYF. CDR3 sequence (DNA): TGCAGTGCTGCCTCCGGGACTAGCTATTACGAGCAGTACTTC. This chain links TRBV20-1 with TRBJ2-7; 9 bases fit TRBD2. The CDR3 length is 14 residues. Losses at the gene ends were 5 bases for V and 4 bases for J; bases not matched to a gene: 9. The germline V gene encodes CDR1 DFQATT and CDR2 SNEGSKA (reference sequence).

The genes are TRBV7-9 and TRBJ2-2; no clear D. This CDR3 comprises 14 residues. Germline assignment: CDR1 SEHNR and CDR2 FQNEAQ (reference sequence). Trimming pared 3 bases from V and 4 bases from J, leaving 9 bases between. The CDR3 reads CASSFGSLTGELFF. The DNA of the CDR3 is TGTGCCAGCAGCTTTGGCAGCCTCACCGGGGAGCTGTTTTTT.

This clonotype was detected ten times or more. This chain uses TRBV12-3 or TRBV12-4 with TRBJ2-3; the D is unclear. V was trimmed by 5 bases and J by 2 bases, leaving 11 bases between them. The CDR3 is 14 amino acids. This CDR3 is CASSATEFTDTQYF. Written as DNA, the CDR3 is TGTGCCAGCAGTGCCACAGAATTCACAGATACGCAGTATTTT.

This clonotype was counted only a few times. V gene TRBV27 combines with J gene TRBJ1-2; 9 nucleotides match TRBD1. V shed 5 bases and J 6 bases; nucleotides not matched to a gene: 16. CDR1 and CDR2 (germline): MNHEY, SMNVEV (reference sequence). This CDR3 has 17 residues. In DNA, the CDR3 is TGTGCCAGCAGTCGCTCCGGGACAGGGAAGGGCGACCATGGCTACACCTTC. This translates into CASSRSGTGKGDHGYTF.

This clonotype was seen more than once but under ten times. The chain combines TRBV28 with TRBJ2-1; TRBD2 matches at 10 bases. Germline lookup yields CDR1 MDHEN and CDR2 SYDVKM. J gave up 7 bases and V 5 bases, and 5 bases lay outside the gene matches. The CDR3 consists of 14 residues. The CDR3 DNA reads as TGTGCCAGCAGTCTCGCACTAGCGGGGAATGAGCAGTTCTTC. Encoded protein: CASSLALAGNEQFF.

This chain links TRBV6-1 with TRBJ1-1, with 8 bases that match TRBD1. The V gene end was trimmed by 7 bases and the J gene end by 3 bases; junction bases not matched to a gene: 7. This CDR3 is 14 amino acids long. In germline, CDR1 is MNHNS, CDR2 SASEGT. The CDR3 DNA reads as TGTGCCAGCACCAGGACAGGGTGGGACACTGAAGCTTTCTTT. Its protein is CASTRTGWDTEAFF.

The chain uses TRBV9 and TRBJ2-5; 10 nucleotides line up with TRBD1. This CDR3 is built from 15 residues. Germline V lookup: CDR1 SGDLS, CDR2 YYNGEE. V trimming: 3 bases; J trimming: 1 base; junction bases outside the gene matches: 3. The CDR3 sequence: CASSGQGAGQETQYF. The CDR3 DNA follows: TGTGCCAGCAGCGGACAGGGGGCGGGCCAAGAGACCCAGTACTTC.

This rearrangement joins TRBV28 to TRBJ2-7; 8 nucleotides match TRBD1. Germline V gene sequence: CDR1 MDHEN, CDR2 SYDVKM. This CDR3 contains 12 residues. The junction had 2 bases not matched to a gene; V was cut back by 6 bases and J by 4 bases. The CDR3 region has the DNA TGTGCCAGCAGACAGGGGGAGTACGAGCAGTACTTC. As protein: CASRQGEYEQYF.

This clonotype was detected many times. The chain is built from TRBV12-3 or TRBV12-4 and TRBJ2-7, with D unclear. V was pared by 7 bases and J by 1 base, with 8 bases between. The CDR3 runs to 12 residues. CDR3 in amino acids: CASKLMSYEQYF. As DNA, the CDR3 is TGTGCCAGCAAACTGATGTCCTACGAGCAGTACTTC.

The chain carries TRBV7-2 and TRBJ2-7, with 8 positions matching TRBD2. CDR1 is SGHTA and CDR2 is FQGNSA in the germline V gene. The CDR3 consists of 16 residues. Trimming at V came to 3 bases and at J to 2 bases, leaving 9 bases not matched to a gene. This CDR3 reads CASSFRPGGGTYEQYF. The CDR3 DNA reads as TGTGCCAGCAGCTTCCGGCCGGGGGGGGGAACCTACGAGCAGTACTTC.

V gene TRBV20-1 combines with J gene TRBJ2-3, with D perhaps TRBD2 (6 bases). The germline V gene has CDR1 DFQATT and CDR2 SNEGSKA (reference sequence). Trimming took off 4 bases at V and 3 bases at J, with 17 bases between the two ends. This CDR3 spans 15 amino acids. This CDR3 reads CSATSLRGRTDTQYF. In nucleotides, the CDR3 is TGCAGTGCTACTAGTTTGCGGGGCCGTACAGATACGCAGTATTTT.

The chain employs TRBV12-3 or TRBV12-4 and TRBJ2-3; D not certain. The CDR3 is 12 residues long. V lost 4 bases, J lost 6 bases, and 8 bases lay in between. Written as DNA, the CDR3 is TGTGCCAGCAGTTCCCGGCTGGATACGCAGTATTTT. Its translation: CASSSRLDTQYF.

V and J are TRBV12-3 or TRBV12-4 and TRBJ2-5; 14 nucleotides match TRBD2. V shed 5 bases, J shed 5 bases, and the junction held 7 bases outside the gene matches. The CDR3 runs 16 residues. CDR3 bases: TGTGCCAGCAGTCTACCGGGACTAGCGGGGGCTGAGACCCAGTACTTC. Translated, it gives CASSLPGLAGAETQYF.

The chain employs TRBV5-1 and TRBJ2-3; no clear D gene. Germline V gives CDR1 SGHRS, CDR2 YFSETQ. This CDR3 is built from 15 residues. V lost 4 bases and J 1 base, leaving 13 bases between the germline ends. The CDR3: CASSRTRPGTDTQYF. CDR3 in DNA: TGCGCCAGCAGCCGCACGAGACCGGGCACAGATACGCAGTATTTT.

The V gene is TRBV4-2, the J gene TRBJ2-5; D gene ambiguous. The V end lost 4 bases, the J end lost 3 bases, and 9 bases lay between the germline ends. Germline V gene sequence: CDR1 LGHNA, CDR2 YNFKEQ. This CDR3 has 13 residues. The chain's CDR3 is CASSRHGEETQYF. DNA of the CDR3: TGTGCCAGCAGCCGACATGGGGAAGAGACCCAGTACTTC.